Detailed here is one TCR beta chain. The CDR3 totals 13 residues. Looked up from germline, CDR1 is LGHNA and CDR2 is YNFKEQ. Trimming removed 1 base from V and 7 bases from J, with 8 bases in between. These data are taken from a study of blood T cell repertoires in COVID-19. Measured with immunoSEQ multiplex PCR; TCRdb has only the in-frame clones, and not every one. The sample consists of 90,000 to 100,000 clones, 75% to 90% of them appearing once. Sequenced: peripheral blood. The rearrangement links TRBV4-2 to TRBJ2-1; D gene uncertain. The source of this sequence is a man older than 75 with acute or convalescent COVID-19. DNA for the CDR3: TGTGCCAGCAGCCAAGGACTTGAAAATGAGCAGTTCTTC. It is translated as CASSQGLENEQFF.